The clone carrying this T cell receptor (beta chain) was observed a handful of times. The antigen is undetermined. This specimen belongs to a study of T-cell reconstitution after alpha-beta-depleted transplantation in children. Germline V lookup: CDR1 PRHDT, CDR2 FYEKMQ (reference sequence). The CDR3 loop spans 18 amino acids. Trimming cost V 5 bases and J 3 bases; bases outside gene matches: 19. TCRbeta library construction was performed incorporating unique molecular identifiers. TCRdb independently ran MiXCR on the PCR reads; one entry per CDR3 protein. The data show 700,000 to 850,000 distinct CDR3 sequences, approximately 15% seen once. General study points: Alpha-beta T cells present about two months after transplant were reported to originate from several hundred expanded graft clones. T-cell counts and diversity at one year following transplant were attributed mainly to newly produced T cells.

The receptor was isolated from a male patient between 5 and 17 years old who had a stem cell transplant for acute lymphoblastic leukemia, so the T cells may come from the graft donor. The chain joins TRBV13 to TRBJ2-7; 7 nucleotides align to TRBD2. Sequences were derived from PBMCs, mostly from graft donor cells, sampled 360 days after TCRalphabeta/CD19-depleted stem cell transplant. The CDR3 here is CASSLGEGTVGSGYEQYF. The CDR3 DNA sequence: TGTGCCAGCAGCCTCGGGGAGGGAACGGTGGGTAGCGGCTACGAGCAGTACTTC.